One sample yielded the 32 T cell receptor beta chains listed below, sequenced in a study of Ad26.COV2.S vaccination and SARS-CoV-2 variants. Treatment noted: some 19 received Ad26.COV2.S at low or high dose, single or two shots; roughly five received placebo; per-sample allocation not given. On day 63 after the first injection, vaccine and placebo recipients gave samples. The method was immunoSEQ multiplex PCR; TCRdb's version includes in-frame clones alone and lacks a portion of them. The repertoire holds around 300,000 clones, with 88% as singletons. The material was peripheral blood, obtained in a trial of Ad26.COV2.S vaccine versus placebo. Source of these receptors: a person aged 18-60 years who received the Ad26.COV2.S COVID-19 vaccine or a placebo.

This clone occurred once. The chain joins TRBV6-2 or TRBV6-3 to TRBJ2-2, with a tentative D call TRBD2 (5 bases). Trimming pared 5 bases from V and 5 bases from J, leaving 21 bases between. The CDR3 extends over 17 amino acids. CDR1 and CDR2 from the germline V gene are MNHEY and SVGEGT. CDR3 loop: CASSKAYVGSWTGELFF. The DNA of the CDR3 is TGTGCCAGCAGTAAGGCCTATGTGGGGAGTTGGACCGGGGAGCTGTTTTTT.

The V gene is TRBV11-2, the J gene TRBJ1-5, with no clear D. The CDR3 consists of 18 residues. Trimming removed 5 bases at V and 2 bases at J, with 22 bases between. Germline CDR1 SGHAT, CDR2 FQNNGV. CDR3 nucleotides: TGTGCCAGCAGCCCGAGAGGGTTGAAGGTAAATGGCAATCAGCCCCAGCATTTT. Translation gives CASSPRGLKVNGNQPQHF.

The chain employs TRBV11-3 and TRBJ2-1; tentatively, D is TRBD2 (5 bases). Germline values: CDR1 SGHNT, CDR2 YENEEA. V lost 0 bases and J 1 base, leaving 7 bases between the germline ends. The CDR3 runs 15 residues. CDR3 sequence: CASSLEPGSYNEQFF. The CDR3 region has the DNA TGTGCCAGCAGCTTAGAGCCGGGATCCTACAATGAGCAGTTCTTC. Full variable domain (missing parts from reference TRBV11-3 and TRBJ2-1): EAGVVQSPRYKIIEKKQPVAFWCNPISGHNTLYWYLQNLGQGPELLIRYENEEAVDDSQLPKDRFSAERLKGVDSTLKIQPAELGDSAVYLCASSLEPGSYNEQFFGPGTRLTVL.

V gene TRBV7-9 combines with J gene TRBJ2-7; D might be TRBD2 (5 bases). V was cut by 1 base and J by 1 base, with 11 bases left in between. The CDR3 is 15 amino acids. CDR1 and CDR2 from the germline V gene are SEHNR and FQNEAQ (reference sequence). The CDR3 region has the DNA TGTGCCAGCAGCTTAGTGCCGGGAAGTTCCTACGAGCAGTACTTC. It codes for CASSLVPGSSYEQYF.

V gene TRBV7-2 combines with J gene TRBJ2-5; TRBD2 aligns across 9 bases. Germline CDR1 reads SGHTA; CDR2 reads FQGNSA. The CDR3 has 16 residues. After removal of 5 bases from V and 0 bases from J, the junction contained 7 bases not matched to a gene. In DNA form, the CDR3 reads TGTGCCAGCAGCCCGCGGGTAGCGGGGGACCAAGAGACCCAGTACTTC. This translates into CASSPRVAGDQETQYF. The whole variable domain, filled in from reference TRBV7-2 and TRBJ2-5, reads GAGVSQSPSNKVTEKGKDVELRCDPISGHTALYWYRQSLGQGLEFLIYFQGNSAPDKSGLPSDRFSAERTGGSVSTLTIQRTQQEDSAVYLCASSPRVAGDQETQYFGPGTRLLVL.

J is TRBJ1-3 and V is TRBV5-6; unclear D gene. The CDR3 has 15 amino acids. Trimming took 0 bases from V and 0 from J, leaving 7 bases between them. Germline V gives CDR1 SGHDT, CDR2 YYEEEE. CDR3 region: CASSLVASSGNTIYF. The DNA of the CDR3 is TGTGCCAGCAGCTTGGTCGCGAGCTCTGGAAACACCATATATTTT.

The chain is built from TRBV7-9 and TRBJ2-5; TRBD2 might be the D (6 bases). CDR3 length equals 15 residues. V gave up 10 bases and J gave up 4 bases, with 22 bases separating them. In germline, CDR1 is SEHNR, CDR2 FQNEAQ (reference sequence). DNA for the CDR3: TGTGCCACCACGTCTTTTGAGGGAGGCGGAGAGACCCAGTACTTC. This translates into CATTSFEGGGETQYF.

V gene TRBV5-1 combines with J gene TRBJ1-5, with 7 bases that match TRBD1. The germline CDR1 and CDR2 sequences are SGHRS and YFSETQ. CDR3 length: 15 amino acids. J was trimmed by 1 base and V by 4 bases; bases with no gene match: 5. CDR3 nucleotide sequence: TGCGCCAGCAGCCAGGGGGTGGAGAGCAATCAGCCCCAGCATTTT. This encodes CASSQGVESNQPQHF.

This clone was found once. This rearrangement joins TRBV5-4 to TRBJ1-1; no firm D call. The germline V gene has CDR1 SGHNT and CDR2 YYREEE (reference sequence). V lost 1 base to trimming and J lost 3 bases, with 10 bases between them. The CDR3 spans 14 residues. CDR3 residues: CASSLRARDTEAFF. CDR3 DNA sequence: TGTGCCAGCAGCTTGCGTGCAAGGGACACTGAAGCTTTCTTT.

CDR3 region: CAWSGRQPREQYF. Here the CDR3 DNA reads TGTGCCTGGAGTGGTCGACAGCCCCGCGAGCAGTACTTC. J is TRBJ2-7 and V is TRBV30; tentatively, D is TRBD1 (5 bases). The CDR3 is made up of 13 amino acids. Trimming pared 1 base from V and 6 bases from J, leaving 13 bases between. The germline V gene has CDR1 GTSNPN and CDR2 SVGIG (reference sequence).

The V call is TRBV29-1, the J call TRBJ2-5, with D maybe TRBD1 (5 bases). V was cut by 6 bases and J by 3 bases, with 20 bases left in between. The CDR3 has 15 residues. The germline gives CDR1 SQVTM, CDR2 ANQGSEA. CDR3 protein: CSVGKGQEWKETQYF. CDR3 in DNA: TGCAGCGTCGGTAAGGGGCAGGAATGGAAAGAGACCCAGTACTTC.

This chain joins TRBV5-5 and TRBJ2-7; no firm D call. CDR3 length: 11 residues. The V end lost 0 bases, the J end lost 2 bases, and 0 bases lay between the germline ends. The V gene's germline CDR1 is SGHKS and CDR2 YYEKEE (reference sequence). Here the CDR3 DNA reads TGTGCCAGCAGCTTGGCCTACGAGCAGTACTTC. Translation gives CASSLAYEQYF.

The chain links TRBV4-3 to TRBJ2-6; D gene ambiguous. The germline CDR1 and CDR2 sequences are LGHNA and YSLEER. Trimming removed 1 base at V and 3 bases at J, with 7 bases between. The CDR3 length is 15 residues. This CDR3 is CASSQGPGGANVLTF. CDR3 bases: TGCGCCAGCAGCCAAGGACCTGGTGGGGCCAACGTCCTGACTTTC.

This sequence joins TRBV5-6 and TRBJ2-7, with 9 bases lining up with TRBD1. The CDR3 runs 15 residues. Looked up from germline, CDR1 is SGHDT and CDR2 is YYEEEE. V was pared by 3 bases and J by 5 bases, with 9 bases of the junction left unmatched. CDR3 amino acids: CASSSGTGLLNEQYF. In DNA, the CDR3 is TGTGCCAGCAGCTCAGGGACAGGGCTCTTAAACGAGCAGTACTTC. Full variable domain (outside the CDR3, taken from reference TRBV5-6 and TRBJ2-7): DAGVTQSPTHLIKTRGQQVTLRCSPKSGHDTVSWYQQALGQGPQFIFQYYEEEERQRGNFPDRFSGHQFPNYSSELNVNALLLGDSALYLCASSSGTGLLNEQYFGPGTRLTVT.

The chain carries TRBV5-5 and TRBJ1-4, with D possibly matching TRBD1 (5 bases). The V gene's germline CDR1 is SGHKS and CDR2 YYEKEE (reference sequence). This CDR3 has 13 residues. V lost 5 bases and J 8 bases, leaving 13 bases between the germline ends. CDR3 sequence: CASRLQRTEKLFF. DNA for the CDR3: TGTGCCAGCAGACTCCAGCGGACAGAAAAACTGTTTTTT.

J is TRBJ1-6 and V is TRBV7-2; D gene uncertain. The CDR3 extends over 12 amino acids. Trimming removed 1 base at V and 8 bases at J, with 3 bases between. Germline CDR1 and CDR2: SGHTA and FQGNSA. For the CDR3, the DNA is TGTGCCAGCAGCTTAGGGGATTCACCCCTCCACTTT. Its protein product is CASSLGDSPLHF.

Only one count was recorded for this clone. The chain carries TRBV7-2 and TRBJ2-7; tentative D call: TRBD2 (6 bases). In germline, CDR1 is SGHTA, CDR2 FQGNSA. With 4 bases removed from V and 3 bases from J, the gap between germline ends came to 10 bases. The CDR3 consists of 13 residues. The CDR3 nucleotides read TGTGCCAGCAGCTCCGCCGGGGGCTACGAGCAGTACTTC. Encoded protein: CASSSAGGYEQYF.

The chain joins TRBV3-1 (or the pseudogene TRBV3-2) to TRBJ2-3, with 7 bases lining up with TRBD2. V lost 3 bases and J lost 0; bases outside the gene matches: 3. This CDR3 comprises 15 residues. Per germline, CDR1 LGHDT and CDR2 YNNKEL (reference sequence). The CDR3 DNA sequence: TGTGCCAGCAGCCACCTGACTAGCAGCACAGATACGCAGTATTTT. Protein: CASSHLTSSTDTQYF.

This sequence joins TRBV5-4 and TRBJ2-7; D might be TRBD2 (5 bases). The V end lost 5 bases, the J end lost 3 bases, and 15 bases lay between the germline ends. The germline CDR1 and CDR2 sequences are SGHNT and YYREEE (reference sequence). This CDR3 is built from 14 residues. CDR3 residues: CASRVISGSYEQYF. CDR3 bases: TGTGCCAGCAGGGTGATCAGTGGGAGCTACGAGCAGTACTTC. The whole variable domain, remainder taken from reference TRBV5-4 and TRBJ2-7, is ETGVTQSPTHLIKTRGQQVTLRCSSQSGHNTVSWYQQALGQGPQFIFQYYREEENGRGNFPPRFSGLQFPNYSSELNVNALELDDSALYLCASRVISGSYEQYFGPGTRLTVT.

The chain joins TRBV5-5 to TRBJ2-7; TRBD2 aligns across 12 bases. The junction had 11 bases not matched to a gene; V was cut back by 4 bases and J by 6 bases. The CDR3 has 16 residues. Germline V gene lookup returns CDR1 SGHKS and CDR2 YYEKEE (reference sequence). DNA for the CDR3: TGTGCCAGCAGCCCCGACTCTAGCGGGAGGGCCGTCGAGCAGTACTTC. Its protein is CASSPDSSGRAVEQYF.

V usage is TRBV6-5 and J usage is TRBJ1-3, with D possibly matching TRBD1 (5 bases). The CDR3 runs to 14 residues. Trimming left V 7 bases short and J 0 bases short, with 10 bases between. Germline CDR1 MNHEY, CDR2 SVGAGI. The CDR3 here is CASTPGFSGNTIYF. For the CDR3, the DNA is TGTGCCAGCACCCCAGGGTTCTCTGGAAACACCATATATTTT.

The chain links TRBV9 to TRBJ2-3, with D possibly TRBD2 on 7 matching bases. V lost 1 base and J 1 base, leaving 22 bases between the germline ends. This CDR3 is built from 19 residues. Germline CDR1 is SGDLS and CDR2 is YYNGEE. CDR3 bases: TGTGCCAGCAGCGTATGGGACCTAGTGGGGGCGGGGGGCACAGATACGCAGTATTTT. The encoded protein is CASSVWDLVGAGGTDTQYF.

The CDR3 region is CAWSVFHRGSYEQYF. The DNA for the CDR3 is TGTGCCTGGAGTGTCTTCCACAGGGGATCCTACGAGCAGTACTTC. This rearrangement joins TRBV30 to TRBJ2-7; 7 positions match TRBD1. The CDR3 extends over 15 amino acids. The ends lost 0 bases at V and 1 base at J; junction bases unmatched: 6. The germline CDR1 and CDR2 sequences are GTSNPN and SVGIG (reference sequence).

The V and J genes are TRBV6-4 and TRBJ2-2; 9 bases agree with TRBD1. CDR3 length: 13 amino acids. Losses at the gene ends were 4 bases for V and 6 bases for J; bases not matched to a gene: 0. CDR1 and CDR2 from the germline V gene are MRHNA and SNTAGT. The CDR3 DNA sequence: TGTGCCAGCAGTGGGACAGGGGCCGGGGAGCTGTTTTTT. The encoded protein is CASSGTGAGELFF.

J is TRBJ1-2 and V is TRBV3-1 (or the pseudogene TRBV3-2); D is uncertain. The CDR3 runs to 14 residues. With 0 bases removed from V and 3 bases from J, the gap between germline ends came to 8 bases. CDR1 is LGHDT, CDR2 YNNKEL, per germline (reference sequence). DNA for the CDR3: TGTGCCAGCAGCCAAGATACGGGAGACTATGGCTACACCTTC. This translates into CASSQDTGDYGYTF.

Here the CDR3 DNA reads TGTGCCAGCAGCTTAGCTAGGGGGATGGCGAACACCGGGGAGCTGTTTTTT. Protein product: CASSLARGMANTGELFF. The gene calls are TRBV11-3 and TRBJ2-2; D possibly corresponds to TRBD1 (6 bases). The CDR3 has 17 residues. Germline loops: CDR1 SGHNT, CDR2 YENEEA. Trimming cost V 1 base and J 0 bases, with 12 bases left between them. Variable domain in full (rest from reference TRBV11-3 and TRBJ2-2): EAGVVQSPRYKIIEKKQPVAFWCNPISGHNTLYWYLQNLGQGPELLIRYENEEAVDDSQLPKDRFSAERLKGVDSTLKIQPAELGDSAVYLCASSLARGMANTGELFFGEGSRLTVL.

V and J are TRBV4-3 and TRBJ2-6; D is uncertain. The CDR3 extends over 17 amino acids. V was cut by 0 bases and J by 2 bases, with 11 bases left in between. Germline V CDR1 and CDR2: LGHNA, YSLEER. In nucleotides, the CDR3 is TGCGCCAGCAGCCAAGAGTGGTACGACACTGGGGCCAACGTCCTGACTTTC. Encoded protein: CASSQEWYDTGANVLTF.

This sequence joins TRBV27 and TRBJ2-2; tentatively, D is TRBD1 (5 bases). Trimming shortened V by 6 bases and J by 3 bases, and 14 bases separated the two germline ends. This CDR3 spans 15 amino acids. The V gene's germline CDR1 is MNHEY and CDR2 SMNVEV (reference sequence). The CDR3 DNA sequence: TGTGCCAGCAGGATGCAGGGAATCGACACCGGGGAGCTGTTTTTT. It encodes CASRMQGIDTGELFF.

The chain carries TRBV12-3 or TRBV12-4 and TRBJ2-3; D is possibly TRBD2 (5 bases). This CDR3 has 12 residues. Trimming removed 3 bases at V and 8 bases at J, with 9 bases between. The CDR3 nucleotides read TGTGCCAGCAGTTTGTTGGCGGGTACGCAGTATTTT. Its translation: CASSLLAGTQYF.

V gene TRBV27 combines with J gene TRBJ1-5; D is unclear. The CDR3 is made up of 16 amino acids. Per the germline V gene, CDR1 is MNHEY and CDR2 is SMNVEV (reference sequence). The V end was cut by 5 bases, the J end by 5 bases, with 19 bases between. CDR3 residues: CASSPRTPGRDQPQHF. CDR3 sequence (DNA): TGTGCCAGCAGTCCCAGGACTCCGGGCCGAGATCAGCCCCAGCATTTT.

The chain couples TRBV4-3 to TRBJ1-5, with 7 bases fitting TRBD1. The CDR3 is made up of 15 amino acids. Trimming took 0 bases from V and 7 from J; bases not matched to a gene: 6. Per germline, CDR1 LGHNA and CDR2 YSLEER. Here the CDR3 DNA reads TGCGCCAGCAGCCAAGAGATTCAGGGGGGACAGCCCCAGCATTTT. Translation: CASSQEIQGGQPQHF.

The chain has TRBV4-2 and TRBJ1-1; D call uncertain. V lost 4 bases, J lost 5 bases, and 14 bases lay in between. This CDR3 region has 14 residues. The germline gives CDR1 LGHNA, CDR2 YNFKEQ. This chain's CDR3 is CASSLSVGITEAFF. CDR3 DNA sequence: TGTGCCAGCAGCCTCTCTGTGGGGATTACTGAAGCTTTCTTT.